The clone carrying this TCR beta chain was seen a few times. These data are taken from a study of cytomegalovirus exposure and HLA in healthy donors. After removal of 5 bases from V and 2 bases from J, the junction contained 11 bases not matched to a gene. The CDR3 is made up of 16 amino acids. The germline CDR1 and CDR2 sequences are SGHTA and FQGTGA. Primers included in the PCR were 60 Vbeta and 13 Jbeta primers. TCRdb keeps only in-frame clones here, not all; method: immunoSEQ multiplex PCR. This repertoire shows about 130,000 clones, 74% found once; its top ten account for 7.3%. The material sequenced was PBMCs. The origin of this receptor is a male donor in good health and CMV-seronegative. The rearrangement joins TRBV7-3 to TRBJ1-2, with 7 bases identical to TRBD1. CDR3 sequence: CASSPSHSTGNYGYTF. In DNA, the CDR3 is TGTGCCAGCAGCCCTAGCCATTCGACAGGGAACTATGGCTACACCTTC.